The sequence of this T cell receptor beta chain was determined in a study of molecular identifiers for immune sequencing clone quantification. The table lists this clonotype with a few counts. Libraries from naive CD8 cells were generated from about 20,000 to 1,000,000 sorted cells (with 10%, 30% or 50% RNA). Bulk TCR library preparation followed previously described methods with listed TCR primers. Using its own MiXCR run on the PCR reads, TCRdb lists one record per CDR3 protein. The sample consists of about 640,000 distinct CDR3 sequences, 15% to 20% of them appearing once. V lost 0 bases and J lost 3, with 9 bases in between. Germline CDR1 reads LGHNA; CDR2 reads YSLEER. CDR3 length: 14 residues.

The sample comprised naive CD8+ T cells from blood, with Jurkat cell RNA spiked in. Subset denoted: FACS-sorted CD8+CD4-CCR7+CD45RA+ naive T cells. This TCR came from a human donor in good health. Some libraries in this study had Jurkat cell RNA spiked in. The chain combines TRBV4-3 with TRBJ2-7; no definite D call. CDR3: CASSQDVRYYEQYF. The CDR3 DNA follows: TGCGCCAGCAGCCAAGATGTCAGATACTACGAGCAGTACTTC.